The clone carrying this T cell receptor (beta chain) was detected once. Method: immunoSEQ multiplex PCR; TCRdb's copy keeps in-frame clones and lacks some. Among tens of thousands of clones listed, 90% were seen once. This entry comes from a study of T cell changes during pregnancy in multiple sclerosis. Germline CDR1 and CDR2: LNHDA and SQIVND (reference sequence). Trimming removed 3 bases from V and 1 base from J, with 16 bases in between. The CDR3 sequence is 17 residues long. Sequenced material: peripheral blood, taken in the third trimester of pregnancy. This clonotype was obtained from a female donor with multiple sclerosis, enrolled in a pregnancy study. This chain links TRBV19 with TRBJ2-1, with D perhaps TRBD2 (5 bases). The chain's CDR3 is CASSILLAPASYNEQFF. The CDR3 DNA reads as TGTGCCAGTAGTATCCTCCTAGCTCCTGCATCCTACAATGAGCAGTTCTTC.